This TCR beta chain was sequenced in a study of T cell repertoires in cytomegalovirus infection. Overall study: Peptides in the study included HLA-C-restricted and HLA-B-restricted CMV epitopes. Signatures in public TCR beta sequences pointed to both CMV infection and matching HLA type. General study findings and limits: Clonotypes of TCR beta that were HLA-C-restricted and CMV-specific dominated the ex vivo response. Totalled public TCR beta family frequency picked out people who carried CMV plus the relevant HLA.

Trimming cost V 3 bases and J 3 bases, with 2 bases left between them. CDR3 size: 11 residues. TCRdb ran MiXCR on the reads and lists one entry per CDR3 protein. This table has about 830,000 distinct CDR3 sequences, around a third appearing once. The table lists this clonotype with many counts. What it recognizes is unknown. The chain employs TRBV12-3 or TRBV12-4 and TRBJ1-1; no firm D call. This TCR was recovered from a human donor in good health (CMV status not recorded). Some clones in this sample may be carry-over from other donors' samples. Sequences were derived from cultured CD8+ T cells from PBMCs, sampled from culture after CMV antigen stimulation. For the CDR3, the DNA is TGTGCCAGCAGTTTCCACACTGAAGCTTTCTTT. Translated: CASSFHTEAFF.